This T cell receptor beta chain was profiled in a study of Ad26.COV2.S vaccination and SARS-CoV-2 variants. CDR3 size: 15 residues. Germline V gene lookup returns CDR1 MNHEY and CDR2 SMNVEV (reference sequence). The V and J ends lost 4 bases and 3 bases respectively, with 12 bases between them. As to treatment: over 15 received Ad26.COV2.S at low or high dose, single or two shots; roughly 5 received placebo; per-sample allocation not given. All samples were drawn on day 63, counting from the first vaccine or placebo injection. The method was immunoSEQ multiplex PCR; TCRdb's version includes in-frame clones alone and lacks a portion of them. Seen here are 440,000 or so clones, around 91% observed once, and the top ten hold more than 3.5%.

Sequenced material: peripheral blood, taken in a trial of Ad26.COV2.S vaccine versus placebo. The source of this sequence is a person aged 18 to 59 who received the Ad26.COV2.S COVID-19 vaccine or a placebo. The chain carries TRBV27 and TRBJ1-4; D is unclear. The chain's CDR3 is CASSSDRKANEKLFF. Here the CDR3 DNA reads TGTGCCAGCAGTTCGGATCGGAAGGCTAATGAAAAACTGTTTTTT.